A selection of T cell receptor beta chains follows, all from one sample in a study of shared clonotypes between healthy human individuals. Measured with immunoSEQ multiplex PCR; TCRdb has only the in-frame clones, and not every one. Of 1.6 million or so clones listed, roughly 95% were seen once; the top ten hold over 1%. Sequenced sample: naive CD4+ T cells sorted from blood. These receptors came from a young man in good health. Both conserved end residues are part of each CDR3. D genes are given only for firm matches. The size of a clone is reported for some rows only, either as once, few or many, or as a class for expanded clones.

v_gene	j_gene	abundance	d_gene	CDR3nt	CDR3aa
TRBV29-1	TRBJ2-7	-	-	TGCAGCGTTGAACCGACCGGGGGCGTGCAGTACTTC	CSVEPTGGVQYF
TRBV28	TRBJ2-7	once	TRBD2	TGTGCCAGCAGGGGGACTACCAAGGACGAGCAGTACTTC	CASRGTTKDEQYF
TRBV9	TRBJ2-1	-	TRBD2	TGTGCCAGCAGCGTTACTAGCGGGAGATCCAATGAGCAGTTCTTC	CASSVTSGRSNEQFF
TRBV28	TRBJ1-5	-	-	TGTGCCAGCAGTTTTAGTGGAGGGAACAATCAGCCCCAGCATTTT	CASSFSGGNNQPQHF
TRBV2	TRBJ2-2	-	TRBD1	TGTGCCAGCAGCCCGATCGGGACAGCAAACACCGGGGAGCTGTTTTTT	CASSPIGTANTGELFF
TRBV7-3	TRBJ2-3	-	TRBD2	TGTGCCAGCAGCTTAAAATCTCAGCGGGAGCCTTCAGATACGCAGTATTTT	CASSLKSQREPSDTQYF
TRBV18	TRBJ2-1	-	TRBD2	TGTGCCAGCTCACTTATTTTAGCGGGAGGGTCGAGCTCCTACAATGAGCAGTTCTTC	CASSLILAGGSSSYNEQFF
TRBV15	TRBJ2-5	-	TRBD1	TGTGCCACCAGCAAAACAGGGGGCAGGAAAGAGACCCAGTACTTC	CATSKTGGRKETQYF
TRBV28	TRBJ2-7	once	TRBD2	TGTGCCAGCAGCGTAAGCGGGAGCGGCTACGAGCAGTACTTC	CASSVSGSGYEQYF
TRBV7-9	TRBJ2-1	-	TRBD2	TGTGCCAGCAGCTTATCAGGACTAGCGGAAAACAATGAGCAGTTCTTC	CASSLSGLAENNEQFF